This paragraph covers one T cell receptor beta chain sequence. It lacks a known antigen. The sample holds no much larger clone one base away, and base qualities are not on file. These data originate in a study of blood T cell repertoires in COVID-19 (TCRdb year 2020). Describing the broader study: Samples covering the acute and convalescent phases of COVID-19 were provided by collaborators in the United States, Italy and Spain. The material from the prospective study consisted of cDNA or gDNA derived from T cells, B-cell-depleted T cells, or PBMCs. Deeply sampled blood TCRbeta repertoires from subjects exposed to, actively infected with, or recovered from COVID-19 were included in the dataset. The repertoires were made available in a free public database intended to serve as a resource for research on the immune response to SARS-CoV-2. Samples were obtained from the ongoing ImmuneRACE study (first 160 participants) and from 1,254 subjects provided by 6 global collaborators. The sample metadata nearly always contained a de-identified subject ID, COVID-19 status, age in years and sex. Where HLA class I and class II types were available, the types were taken from metadata supplied by the sample provider, not from assay-based typing. Summary of the overall study and its limitations: Clinical and demographic metadata were provided uncurated, with the amount varying by source and participant.

Via the germline V gene, CDR1 is SNHLY and CDR2 FYNNEI. Clipping removes 4 bases from V and 5 bases from J, with 8 as the unmatched junction base count. Taken from cysteine to phenylalanine, the CDR3 has 15 residues. Only the CDR3 DNA is retained, 45 bases long and in frame from the first base. The immunoSEQ Assay, a bias-controlled multiplex PCR, was used to amplify TCRbeta CDR3 regions from genomic DNA. Per the source publication's procedure: Nucleated cell counts per sample were estimated from amplification of reference gene primers within the assay. To quantify the absolute abundance of each unique TCRbeta CDR3 rearrangement, sequence reads were collapsed and filtered. For each sample, productive Simpson clonality was calculated as the square root of Simpson's diversity index across productive rearrangements. TCRdb limited this immuneACCESS table to in-frame rearrangements with V and J called. A share of clones is missing; checked studies link under half to unresolved V genes, and the rest is unexplained. The DNA was the basis for D and trimming; V, J and clone size are from that table. Within this sample are a few hundred thousand clones, with 87% of them counted one time only. Together, the top ten hold around 6% of the sample.

Enrolling through a virtual design, the prospective study's participants ranged in age from roughly 18 to 95 years and lived across some 22 United States geographic areas. In the prospective study, cohorts were assigned on the basis of participant-reported clinical history obtained from a screening survey and a study questionnaire. Recovered participants in ImmuneRACE Cohort 3 were defined by two consecutive negative NP/OP PCR tests, clearance by a healthcare professional, or resolution of symptoms. In the prospective study, whole blood, serum and a nasopharyngeal or oropharyngeal swab were collected from each participant by mobile phlebotomists. Participants in the prospective study had the option to provide additional blood draws and questionnaires over a roughly 2-month period. Before DNA extraction, prospective study blood samples were shipped either frozen or at room temperature.

The receptor chain draws on TRBV2 and TRBJ1-5, and TRBD1 matches 7 of the central bases. The source material was PBMCs or T cells enriched from blood (not recorded which). The clonotype comes from a woman aged 25 to 45 who had recovered from COVID-19. The CDR3: CASSVQGRRDQPQHF. The DNA sequence is as follows: TGTGCCAGCAGTGTACAGGGGAGAAGGGATCAGCCCCAGCATTTT.